The 30 T cell receptor beta chains listed next were all sequenced from one sample in a study of control samples from healthy donors and cancer patients. Sequenced by immunoSEQ multiplex PCR; TCRdb stores in-frame clones only, minus some. The profile covers around 95,000 clones, with around 81% appearing a single time and 19% taken by the ten largest. Sequencing was carried out using blood. All receptors derive from a man aged 25 to 40 in good health.

The J gene is TRBJ2-7, the V gene TRBV12-1; the table's D call, TRBD1, was not checked against the DNA. TRBV12-1 is an annotated pseudogene. The CDR3 loop spans 14 amino acids. CDR3 protein: CASSFKTGIYEQYF. In DNA, the CDR3 is TGTGCCAGCAGCTTTAAAACAGGGATCTACGAGCAGTACTTC.

J is TRBJ1-1 and V is TRBV18; TRBD1 might be the D (6 bases). V was cut by 0 bases and J by 4 bases, with 12 bases left in between. The CDR3 runs 15 residues. Germline V gives CDR1 KGHSH, CDR2 LQKENI. The CDR3 DNA follows: TGTGCCAGCTCACCACCGAGAGGGGGACCCACTGAAGCTTTCTTT. This codes for CASSPPRGGPTEAFF.

The chain couples TRBV7-9 to TRBJ2-3; 9 bases align to TRBD1. V was clipped by 1 base and J by 0 bases; unmatched bases: 5. Germline V gene data show CDR1 as SEHNR and CDR2 as FQNEAQ (reference sequence). CDR3 size: 17 residues. CDR3 nucleotide sequence: TGTGCCAGCAGCTTAGGGACAGGGGAAGCTAGCACAGATACGCAGTATTTT. Protein sequence: CASSLGTGEASTDTQYF.

The chain links TRBV19 to TRBJ2-1, with D possibly TRBD2 on 5 matching bases. CDR1 is LNHDA and CDR2 is SQIVND in the germline V gene (reference sequence). CDR3 length: 13 amino acids. The V and J ends lost 4 bases and 4 bases respectively, with 8 bases between them. In DNA, the CDR3 is TGTGCCAGTAGTACGGGGATTTACAATGAGCAGTTCTTC. Protein product: CASSTGIYNEQFF.

The chain is built from TRBV5-1 and TRBJ1-2; D call uncertain. The CDR3 has 14 residues. Germline V CDR1 and CDR2: SGHRS, YFSETQ. V shed 0 bases and J shed 8 bases, with 14 bases lying between them. CDR3 nucleotides: TGCGCCAGCAGCTTGGGGGGAGTGGAGGAAGGCTACACCTTC. Its protein is CASSLGGVEEGYTF.

The chain links TRBV3-1 (or the pseudogene TRBV3-2) to TRBJ1-1; tentatively, D is TRBD1 (5 bases). Per germline, CDR1 LGHDT and CDR2 YNNKEL (reference sequence). This CDR3 is built from 15 residues. V dropped 1 base and J dropped 4 bases, with 13 bases sitting between them. CDR3 DNA: TGTGCCAGCAGCCAAGCGGGGGGTCCTCCCACTGAAGCTTTCTTT. Residues: CASSQAGGPPTEAFF.

The genes are TRBV29-1 and TRBJ1-2; D is unresolved. This CDR3 has 11 residues. Trimming left V 8 bases short and J 8 bases short, with 15 bases between. CDR1 SQVTM and CDR2 ANQGSEA come from the germline V gene. The CDR3 protein is CSTRELGGYTF. The DNA of the CDR3 is TGCAGCACTCGGGAATTAGGCGGCTACACCTTC.

This chain uses TRBV5-1 with TRBJ1-6; D remains unclear. V lost 0 bases to trimming and J lost 7 bases, with 17 bases between them. Germline V gene sequence: CDR1 SGHRS, CDR2 YFSETQ. This CDR3 contains 17 residues. The CDR3 is CASSLDSTAGWNSPLHF. CDR3 sequence (DNA): TGCGCCAGCAGCTTGGATTCGACGGCCGGGTGGAATTCACCCCTCCACTTT.

Regarding this clone: Other DNA sequences in this specimen translate into the identical CDR3. V and J are TRBV3-1 (or the pseudogene TRBV3-2) and TRBJ1-5, with a tentative D call TRBD1 (5 bases). The CDR3 is 13 amino acids. Trimming took 0 bases from V and 5 from J, leaving 5 bases between them. Germline CDR1 LGHDT, CDR2 YNNKEL (reference sequence). The CDR3 nucleotides are TGTGCCAGCAGCCAAGACAGGGATCAGCCCCAGCATTTT. Translated, it gives CASSQDRDQPQHF.

The rearrangement joins TRBV5-1 to TRBJ1-5; D not certain. Germline V CDR1 and CDR2: SGHRS, YFSETQ. The V and J ends lost 0 bases and 5 bases respectively, with 9 bases between them. The CDR3 runs to 14 residues. This chain's CDR3 is CASSLDPRDQPQHF. The CDR3 DNA sequence: TGCGCCAGCAGCTTGGACCCTAGGGATCAGCCCCAGCATTTT.

The chain joins TRBV4-2 to TRBJ2-1, with D possibly TRBD1 on 6 matching bases. The CDR3 totals 14 residues. Trimming cost V 3 bases and J 5 bases, with 11 bases left between them. Germline V gene sequence: CDR1 LGHNA, CDR2 YNFKEQ. The CDR3 DNA follows: TGTGCCAGCAGCCAGGGGGACAATAACAATGAGCAGTTCTTC. Its translation: CASSQGDNNNEQFF.

The chain couples TRBV10-1 to TRBJ1-1, with D possibly TRBD1 on 5 matching bases. Germline lookup yields CDR1 WNHNN and CDR2 SYGVQD (reference sequence). Trimming left V 3 bases short and J 3 bases short, with 11 bases between. The CDR3 loop spans 14 amino acids. The CDR3 is CASSDPGRDTEAFF. DNA for the CDR3: TGCGCCAGCAGTGATCCAGGGCGGGACACTGAAGCTTTCTTT.

This rearrangement joins TRBV6-4 to TRBJ1-1, with a tentative D call TRBD1 (6 bases). The ends were cut back, 6 bases at V and 4 bases at J, with 12 bases in the middle. CDR1 and CDR2 from the germline V gene are MRHNA and SNTAGT. The CDR3 has 13 residues. The chain's CDR3 is CASSLRGGTEAFF. The DNA for the CDR3 is TGTGCCAGCAGCCTCAGAGGGGGCACTGAAGCTTTCTTT.

Only one count was recorded for this clone. This chain joins TRBV10-1 and TRBJ2-3; possible D gene TRBD1, 6 bases. V lost 5 bases to trimming and J lost 10 bases, with 19 bases between them. This CDR3 region has 14 residues. Per germline, CDR1 WNHNN and CDR2 SYGVQD (reference sequence). Here the CDR3 DNA reads TGCGCCAGCAGTCCTCGACAGGCCGGATCTCCGCAGTATTTT. The encoded protein is CASSPRQAGSPQYF.

V usage is TRBV5-6 and J usage is TRBJ2-4; the match to TRBD2 covers 10 bases. V lost 1 base, J lost 2 bases, and 3 bases stayed unmatched. Germline assignment: CDR1 SGHDT and CDR2 YYEEEE. This CDR3 is 16 amino acids long. CDR3 nucleotides: TGTGCCAGCAGCTTGACTAGCGGGGTCACCAAAAACATTCAGTACTTC. This gives the protein CASSLTSGVTKNIQYF.

This clone was seen a few times. This CDR3 is also generated by other DNA sequences in the sample. The chain couples TRBV6-6 to TRBJ1-1; 10 nucleotides line up with TRBD1. The CDR3 runs 15 residues. The J segment lost 3 bases and the V segment lost 0 bases, leaving 1 base of the junction unmatched. CDR1 and CDR2 (germline): MNHNY, SVGAGI (reference sequence). This chain's CDR3 is CASSYSGQGYTEAFF. The CDR3 region has the DNA TGTGCCAGCAGTTACTCGGGACAGGGGTACACTGAAGCTTTCTTT.

The chain links TRBV11-2 to TRBJ1-2; 9 bases are shared with TRBD1. CDR1 is SGHAT, CDR2 FQNNGV, per germline. V trimming: 3 bases; J trimming: 6 bases; junction bases outside the gene matches: 8. The CDR3 has 15 residues. For the CDR3, the DNA is TGTGCCAGCAGCTTGGGACAGGGAGGTTGGGATGGCTACACCTTC. It is translated as CASSLGQGGWDGYTF.

The rearrangement joins TRBV18 to TRBJ2-5; the D gene is possibly TRBD2 (5 bases). This CDR3 spans 15 amino acids. CDR1 is KGHSH and CDR2 is LQKENI in the germline V gene. V gave up 0 bases and J gave up 0 bases, with 8 bases separating them. CDR3 nucleotides: TGTGCCAGCTCACCACCGAGGGAGTACCAAGAGACCCAGTACTTC. Residues: CASSPPREYQETQYF.

This sequence joins TRBV28 and TRBJ2-7; 10 bases map to TRBD2. With V trimmed by 8 bases and J by 0 bases, 7 bases remained unmatched. Germline assignment: CDR1 MDHEN and CDR2 SYDVKM. The CDR3 is made up of 15 amino acids. The CDR3 here is CASGASGGFSYEQYF. DNA of the CDR3: TGTGCCAGCGGGGCTAGCGGGGGCTTCTCCTACGAGCAGTACTTC.

V gene TRBV25-1 combines with J gene TRBJ2-2; TRBD1 matches at 10 bases. Germline CDR1 reads MGHDK; CDR2 reads SYGVNS. The V segment lost 10 bases and the J segment 3 bases; nucleotides outside the gene matches: 5. CDR3 length: 14 residues. The CDR3 spells CATSDRGDTGELFF. The DNA for the CDR3 is TGTGCCACCTCGGACAGGGGGGACACCGGGGAGCTGTTTTTT.

Details on this clone: Other nucleotide sequences from this sample produce the same CDR3. This sequence joins TRBV20-1 and TRBJ1-1; no firm D call. Germline assignment: CDR1 DFQATT and CDR2 SNEGSKA (reference sequence). V lost 6 bases, J lost 1 base, and 6 bases lay in between. This CDR3 has 11 residues. For the CDR3, the DNA is TGCAGTGCAACCACGAACACTGAAGCTTTCTTT. Its translation: CSATTNTEAFF.

This clone was detected once. The genes are TRBV5-6 and TRBJ1-4, with 9 bases identical to TRBD1. V lost 1 base, J lost 7 bases, and 8 bases stayed unmatched. Per the germline V gene, CDR1 is SGHDT and CDR2 is YYEEEE. The CDR3 sequence is 16 residues long. CDR3 DNA: TGTGCCAGCAGCTTGCCGGGACAGGGAAAGGGTGAAAAACTGTTTTTT. This encodes CASSLPGQGKGEKLFF.

This clone was seen once. The J gene is TRBJ1-4, the V gene TRBV3-1 (or the pseudogene TRBV3-2); D is possibly TRBD1 (5 bases). Looked up from germline, CDR1 is LGHDT and CDR2 is YNNKEL (reference sequence). The CDR3 contains 11 residues. V shed 6 bases and J shed 7 bases, with 6 bases lying between them. The CDR3: CASRGREKLFF. CDR3 nucleotides: TGTGCCAGCAGGGGGCGTGAAAAACTGTTTTTT.

This clone appeared a single time. The genes are TRBV7-9 and TRBJ1-1; D is uncertain. This CDR3 is 13 amino acids long. With 6 bases removed from V and 1 base from J, the gap between germline ends came to 9 bases. The V gene's germline CDR1 is SEHNR and CDR2 FQNEAQ (reference sequence). The CDR3 coding sequence is TGTGCCAGCAGTCCGACACCGAACACTGAAGCTTTCTTT. It specifies CASSPTPNTEAFF.

This chain links TRBV7-3 with TRBJ1-6; weak D call: TRBD1 (5 bases). From germline, CDR1 is SGHTA and CDR2 FQGTGA. V shed 6 bases and J shed 4 bases, with 16 bases lying between them. This CDR3 has 16 amino acids. This CDR3 is CASRPPGQEYNSPLHF. Written as DNA, the CDR3 is TGTGCCAGCAGACCCCCGGGGCAGGAGTATAATTCACCCCTCCACTTT. The variable domain in full, completed from reference TRBV7-3 and TRBJ1-6, reads GAGVSQTPSNKVTEKGKYVELRCDPISGHTALYWYRQSLGQGPEFLIYFQGTGAADDSGLPNDRFFAVRPEGSVSTLKIQRTERGDSAVYLCASRPPGQEYNSPLHFGNGTRLTVT.

V usage is TRBV7-8 and J usage is TRBJ2-7; D may be TRBD2 (6 bases). Germline CDR1 is SGHVS and CDR2 is FQNEAQ. Deletions cut 5 bases from V and 5 bases from J, with 10 bases between. The CDR3 is 12 amino acids. The CDR3, as DNA: TGTGCCAGCAGCCCAGGAGGGAACGAGCAGTACTTC. Protein sequence: CASSPGGNEQYF.

The chain is built from TRBV28 and TRBJ2-2, with 7 bases matching TRBD1. Per germline, CDR1 MDHEN and CDR2 SYDVKM. The CDR3 runs 12 residues. After removal of 11 bases from V and 4 bases from J, the junction contained 4 bases not matched to a gene. In DNA, the CDR3 is TGTGCCCTGGGACAGACCACCGGGGAGCTGTTTTTT. Its protein is CALGQTTGELFF.

The chain recombines TRBV4-2 with TRBJ2-2; 14 positions agree with TRBD2. With 3 bases clipped from V and 6 bases from J, the junction kept 3 bases outside the gene matches. The CDR3 sequence is 16 residues long. From germline, CDR1 is LGHNA and CDR2 YNFKEQ. The CDR3 DNA reads as TGTGCCAGCAGCCAGGGGACTAGCGGGGGACCCGGGGAGCTGTTTTTT. It specifies CASSQGTSGGPGELFF.

The V call is TRBV2, the J call TRBJ2-7; TRBD1 might be the D (6 bases). V was clipped by 7 bases and J by 6 bases, with 22 bases between them. The CDR3 has 15 residues. Per germline, CDR1 SNHLY and CDR2 FYNNEI. In DNA form, the CDR3 reads TGTGCCAGCAAGATGGGGACATCACCTTTGGTCGAGCAGTACTTC. Translated: CASKMGTSPLVEQYF. Full variable domain (rest looked up from reference TRBV2 and TRBJ2-7): EPEVTQTPSHQVTQMGQEVILRCVPISNHLYFYWYRQILGQKVEFLVSFYNNEISEKSEIFDDQFSVERPDGSNFTLKIRSTKLEDSAMYFCASKMGTSPLVEQYFGPGTRLTVT.

The rearrangement uses TRBV5-4 and TRBJ2-5; D gene ambiguous. Trimming removed 0 bases from V and 2 bases from J, with 5 bases in between. The CDR3 is 13 amino acids. The germline V gene encodes CDR1 SGHNT and CDR2 YYREEE (reference sequence). CDR3 region: CASSLDRQETQYF. As DNA, the CDR3 is TGTGCCAGCAGCTTGGACAGACAAGAGACCCAGTACTTC.